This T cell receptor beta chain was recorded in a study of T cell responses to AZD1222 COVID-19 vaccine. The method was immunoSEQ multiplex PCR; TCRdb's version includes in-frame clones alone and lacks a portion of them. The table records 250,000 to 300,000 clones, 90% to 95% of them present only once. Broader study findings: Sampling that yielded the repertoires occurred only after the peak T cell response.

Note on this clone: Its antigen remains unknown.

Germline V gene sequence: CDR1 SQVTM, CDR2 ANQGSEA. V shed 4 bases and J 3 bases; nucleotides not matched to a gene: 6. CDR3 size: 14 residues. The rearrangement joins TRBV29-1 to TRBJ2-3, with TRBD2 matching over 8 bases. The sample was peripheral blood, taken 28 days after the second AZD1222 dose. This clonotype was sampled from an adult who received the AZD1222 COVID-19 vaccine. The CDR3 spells CSVVGTSRTDTQYF. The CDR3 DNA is TGCAGCGTTGTCGGGACTAGTAGGACAGATACGCAGTATTTT.